Listed here are 29 T cell receptor beta chains from one sample, sequenced in a study of memory B cells and T cells in multiple sclerosis. The repertoire was sequenced with immunoSEQ multiplex PCR; TCRdb's copy has only in-frame clones and lacks some. The sample holds 46,000 or so clones, roughly 87% seen once. Their antigens remain unidentified. CFSE-dim autoproliferating and CFSE-high non-proliferating T cells from unstimulated culture were sequenced separately. Cultures began with 45 million to 50 million CFSE-labeled PBMCs, unstimulated for roughly seven days, with replicate wells pooled. Source material: PBMCs from blood kept in culture. The source of these receptors is a human donor with multiple sclerosis.

V gene TRBV6-1 combines with J gene TRBJ1-4; 8 bases are a match to TRBD1. J lost 6 bases, V lost 6 bases, and 6 bases had no gene match. The CDR3 length is 14 residues. Germline V lookup: CDR1 MNHNS, CDR2 SASEGT. CDR3 in DNA: TGTGCCAGCAGGAATCCGGGACAGGATGAAAAACTGTTTTTT. As protein: CASRNPGQDEKLFF.

J is TRBJ2-7 and V is TRBV5-6; 8 bases match TRBD1. The CDR3 runs 15 residues. V lost 4 bases and J lost 3; bases outside the gene matches: 9. Germline loops: CDR1 SGHDT, CDR2 YYEEEE. CDR3 residues: CASSPGQGVVYEQYF. In nucleotides, the CDR3 is TGTGCCAGCAGCCCCGGACAGGGAGTAGTCTACGAGCAGTACTTC.

This clone was picked up a small number of times. The V and J genes are TRBV2 and TRBJ1-5; D is unresolved. Per the germline V gene, CDR1 is SNHLY and CDR2 is FYNNEI. V lost 7 bases and J 4 bases, leaving 11 bases between the germline ends. The CDR3 sequence is 13 residues long. The CDR3 DNA sequence: TGTGCCAGCACCGAGTGGGTAAATCAGCCCCAGCATTTT. Its translation is CASTEWVNQPQHF. The full variable domain, completed using reference TRBV2 and TRBJ1-5, is EPEVTQTPSHQVTQMGQEVILRCVPISNHLYFYWYRQILGQKVEFLVSFYNNEISEKSEIFDDQFSVERPDGSNFTLKIRSTKLEDSAMYFCASTEWVNQPQHFGDGTRLSIL.

The V gene is TRBV2, the J gene TRBJ2-5, with D possibly being TRBD1 (7 bases). Germline CDR1 and CDR2: SNHLY and FYNNEI. This CDR3 region has 14 residues. V was pared by 6 bases and J by 2 bases, with 13 bases between. In nucleotides, the CDR3 is TGTGCCAGCAGGCGGGACAGATCGCAAGAGACCCAGTACTTC. Translated: CASRRDRSQETQYF.

This clone showed up just once. V is TRBV9 and J is TRBJ2-3; unclear D gene. Germline V gene sequence: CDR1 SGDLS, CDR2 YYNGEE. The CDR3 length is 14 residues. Trimming cost V 6 bases and J 0 bases, with 11 bases left between them. The CDR3 bases are TGTGCCAGCACCCTGGGATCCAGCACAGATACGCAGTATTTT. Its protein is CASTLGSSTDTQYF.

This clone was counted a single time. The gene calls are TRBV5-1 and TRBJ1-2; 7 nucleotides agree with TRBD1. Germline V gene data show CDR1 as SGHRS and CDR2 as YFSETQ. This CDR3 has 14 residues. V lost 3 bases to trimming and J lost 6 bases; unmatched junction nucleotides: 8. The CDR3, as DNA: TGCGCCAGCAGCTGGGAGACAGGGATGAATGGCTACACCTTC. Protein: CASSWETGMNGYTF.

The V call is TRBV6-5, the J call TRBJ1-5; 7 nucleotides agree with TRBD1. The trim removed 6 bases at V and 1 base at J, leaving 6 bases unmatched. This CDR3 has 15 amino acids. CDR1 and CDR2 (germline): MNHEY, SVGAGI. The CDR3 sequence: CASRPTGLSNQPQHF. Written as DNA, the CDR3 is TGTGCCAGCAGACCGACAGGGCTGAGCAATCAGCCCCAGCATTTT.

The rearrangement links TRBV5-1 to TRBJ2-7; D uncertain. V was cut by 1 base and J by 2 bases, with 4 bases left in between. CDR3 length: 12 residues. Germline values: CDR1 SGHRS, CDR2 YFSETQ. The chain's CDR3 is CASSLSPYEQYF. Here the CDR3 DNA reads TGCGCCAGCAGCTTGTCCCCCTACGAGCAGTACTTC. The full variable domain, rest sourced from reference TRBV5-1 and TRBJ2-7, is KAGVTQTPRYLIKTRGQQVTLSCSPISGHRSVSWYQQTPGQGLQFLFEYFSETQRNKGNFPGRFSGRQFSNSRSEMNVSTLELGDSALYLCASSLSPYEQYFGPGTRLTVT.

This clone showed up just once. V gene TRBV27 combines with J gene TRBJ2-7, with D tentatively TRBD1 (5 bases). The V end was cut by 3 bases, the J end by 3 bases, with 12 bases between. The CDR3 sequence is 14 residues long. The V gene's germline CDR1 is MNHEY and CDR2 SMNVEV (reference sequence). The CDR3 region is CASSLGTGRYEQYF. CDR3 nucleotide sequence: TGTGCCAGCAGTTTGGGTACAGGCCGCTACGAGCAGTACTTC.

This clone was detected only once. This rearrangement joins TRBV5-1 to TRBJ2-5; 15 nucleotides align to TRBD2. CDR3 length: 17 residues. After removal of 4 bases from V and 0 bases from J, the junction contained 4 bases not matched to a gene. Germline CDR1 SGHRS, CDR2 YFSETQ. The CDR3 reads CASSAGLAGGYQETQYF. The CDR3 DNA sequence: TGCGCCAGCAGCGCTGGACTAGCGGGGGGGTACCAAGAGACCCAGTACTTC.

The CDR3 protein is CASSRGRGGYNEQFF. The CDR3 DNA follows: TGCGCCAGCAGTCGGGGCAGGGGTGGGTACAATGAGCAGTTCTTC. This chain connects TRBV23-1 to TRBJ2-1; D is perhaps TRBD1 (6 bases). TRBV23-1 is an ORF, and what it does is uncertain. The CDR3 has 15 amino acids. Trimming took 4 bases from V and 4 from J, leaving 14 bases between them.

The chain joins TRBV5-1 to TRBJ1-4; TRBD1 agrees at 10 bases. Per germline, CDR1 SGHRS and CDR2 YFSETQ. After removal of 4 bases from V and 0 bases from J, the junction contained 3 bases not matched to a gene. This CDR3 spans 16 amino acids. The chain's CDR3 is CASSHGQGATNEKLFF. DNA of the CDR3: TGCGCCAGCAGCCATGGACAGGGGGCAACTAATGAAAAACTGTTTTTT.

The chain uses TRBV6-6 and TRBJ2-2; D remains unclear. Trimming pared 7 bases from V and 0 bases from J, leaving 6 bases between. Germline-derived CDR1 and CDR2 are MNHNY and SVGAGI (reference sequence). The CDR3 runs 13 residues. As DNA, the CDR3 is TGTGCCAGCATAGAACCGAACACCGGGGAGCTGTTTTTT. It encodes CASIEPNTGELFF.

V and J are TRBV7-9 and TRBJ1-1, with D possibly matching TRBD1 (6 bases). The CDR3 is 12 amino acids. Germline V gene data show CDR1 as SEHNR and CDR2 as FQNEAQ (reference sequence). V shed 11 bases and J shed 1 base, with 11 bases lying between them. The CDR3 DNA is TGTGCCGAGCAGGGGACGAACACTGAAGCTTTCTTT. It is translated as CAEQGTNTEAFF.

This sequence joins TRBV4-1 and TRBJ2-1, with D unresolved. Trimming took 5 bases from V and 12 from J, leaving 17 bases between them. The germline gives CDR1 MGHRA, CDR2 YSYEKL. The CDR3 consists of 13 residues. CDR3: CASSTPAIGGQFF. The CDR3 DNA reads TGCGCCAGCAGCACCCCGGCTATAGGCGGGCAGTTCTTC.

The genes are TRBV14 and TRBJ2-5, with 8 positions matching TRBD2. Germline lookup yields CDR1 SGHDN and CDR2 FVKESK. V lost 8 bases to trimming and J lost 7 bases; unmatched junction nucleotides: 9. This CDR3 comprises 13 residues. The CDR3 DNA sequence: TGTGCCAGCTCTCTCGGGGGGGCCGTGACCCAGTACTTC. Translating gives CASSLGGAVTQYF.

This clone was seen a single time. V and J are TRBV27 and TRBJ1-6; no clear D gene. Trimming took 4 bases from V and 8 from J, leaving 9 bases between them. This CDR3 is 13 amino acids long. The germline CDR1 and CDR2 sequences are MNHEY and SMNVEV (reference sequence). The CDR3 nucleotides are TGTGCCAGCAGTTCCCCGCCTGATTCACCCCTCCACTTT. This codes for CASSSPPDSPLHF.

The chain couples TRBV2 to TRBJ2-5; perhaps TRBD1 as D (6 bases). Germline V gene sequence: CDR1 SNHLY, CDR2 FYNNEI. The CDR3 sequence is 14 residues long. The V end lost 7 bases, the J end lost 0 bases, and 12 bases lay between the germline ends. CDR3 protein: CASIWTEYQETQYF. For the CDR3, the DNA is TGTGCCAGCATTTGGACAGAGTACCAAGAGACCCAGTACTTC.

The table lists this clone with a count of one. The chain combines TRBV30 with TRBJ1-1; D gene unclear. The CDR3 contains 13 residues. V was clipped by 2 bases and J by 2 bases, with 9 bases between them. Germline V gene data show CDR1 as GTSNPN and CDR2 as SVGIG (reference sequence). CDR3 region: CAWSFRTNTEAFF. For the CDR3, the DNA is TGTGCCTGGAGTTTCCGGACTAACACTGAAGCTTTCTTT.

This sequence joins TRBV19 and TRBJ1-1, with D unresolved. This CDR3 is built from 13 residues. The germline gives CDR1 LNHDA, CDR2 SQIVND (reference sequence). V shed 6 bases and J shed 6 bases, with 14 bases lying between them. The DNA for the CDR3 is TGTGCCAGTAGGAGCCGCTTCGACCCTGAAGCTTTCTTT. Translated, it gives CASRSRFDPEAFF.

The CDR3 DNA sequence: TGCGCCAGCTTTGTGGGGGACAGGGGCTACGAGCAGTACTTC. Translation gives CASFVGDRGYEQYF. This chain links TRBV5-1 with TRBJ2-5; 10 nucleotides line up with TRBD1. The DNA end lines up better with TRBJ2-7; the J call may be wrong. The CDR3 length is 14 residues. The V gene's germline CDR1 is SGHRS and CDR2 YFSETQ.

The gene calls are TRBV5-1 and TRBJ1-1, with a weak D call TRBD1 (6 bases). Germline CDR1 and CDR2: SGHRS and YFSETQ. CDR3 length: 14 residues. Trimming took 3 bases from V and 1 from J, leaving 10 bases between them. This chain's CDR3 is CASSSGQPNTEAFF. The CDR3 bases are TGCGCCAGCAGCTCAGGACAGCCGAACACTGAAGCTTTCTTT.

V and J are TRBV18 and TRBJ1-5; D uncertain. This CDR3 has 13 residues. V lost 3 bases and J lost 5, with 8 bases in between. CDR1 KGHSH and CDR2 LQKENI come from the germline V gene. The CDR3 reads CASSPNTYQPQHF. The CDR3, as DNA: TGTGCCAGCTCACCGAACACTTATCAGCCCCAGCATTTT.

The rearrangement uses TRBV6-1 and TRBJ1-6; possibly TRBD1 for D (5 bases). The length of the CDR3 is 15 residues. Trimming took off 6 bases at V and 4 bases at J, with 13 bases between the two ends. Germline V gene sequence: CDR1 MNHNS, CDR2 SASEGT. The CDR3 is CASRGRDSYNSPLHF. In DNA, the CDR3 is TGTGCCAGCAGGGGCCGGGACTCATATAATTCACCCCTCCACTTT.

This chain uses TRBV25-1 with TRBJ1-2; a possible D gene is TRBD1 (6 bases). CDR1 MGHDK and CDR2 SYGVNS come from the germline V gene. The CDR3 totals 13 residues. The V gene lost 3 bases and the J gene lost 7 bases, with 12 bases spanning the gap. The CDR3 region is CASSEGDTSGYTF. The DNA of the CDR3 is TGTGCCAGCAGTGAGGGGGACACGAGTGGCTACACCTTC.

CDR3 protein: CASTAAGGETDTQYF. CDR3 bases: TGTGCCAGTACGGCGGCAGGGGGCGAAACAGATACGCAGTATTTT. This rearrangement joins TRBV19 to TRBJ2-3; 8 bases are a match to TRBD1. The V gene's germline CDR1 is LNHDA and CDR2 SQIVND (reference sequence). CDR3 size: 15 residues. The V segment lost 7 bases and the J segment 3 bases; nucleotides outside the gene matches: 9. Together with reference TRBV19 and TRBJ2-3, the CDR3 gives the full variable domain: DGGITQSPKYLFRKEGQNVTLSCEQNLNHDAMYWYRQDPGQGLRLIYYSQIVNDFQKGDIAEGYSVSREKKESFPLTVTSAQKNPTAFYLCASTAAGGETDTQYFGPGTRLTVL.

The chain is built from TRBV18 and TRBJ1-4, with no clear D. Trimming removed 4 bases at V and 0 bases at J, with 12 bases between. The length of the CDR3 is 16 residues. The germline gives CDR1 KGHSH, CDR2 LQKENI. The CDR3 reads CASSLGLPATNEKLFF. The CDR3 DNA follows: TGTGCCAGCTCACTCGGTTTACCAGCAACTAATGAAAAACTGTTTTTT.

The rearrangement joins TRBV30 to TRBJ1-2; D unresolved. Germline V gene lookup returns CDR1 GTSNPN and CDR2 SVGIG (reference sequence). CDR3 length equals 13 residues. The germline V and J ends were trimmed by 0 bases and 2 bases, with 7 bases remaining between them. The CDR3 loop is CAWSVLGNYGYTF. CDR3 sequence (DNA): TGTGCCTGGAGTGTCTTGGGGAACTATGGCTACACCTTC.

V usage is TRBV6-1 and J usage is TRBJ1-1; D remains ambiguous. Germline V gene sequence: CDR1 MNHNS, CDR2 SASEGT. The CDR3 totals 13 residues. Trimming left V 9 bases short and J 1 base short, with 12 bases between. Written as DNA, the CDR3 is TGTGCCAGTGTGTTTTTCTCGAACACTGAAGCTTTCTTT. Residues: CASVFFSNTEAFF.